One and the same sample provided the 11 T cell receptor beta chains below, sequenced in a study of T-cell reconstitution after alpha-beta-depleted transplantation in children. Unique molecular identifiers tagged the TCRbeta library. Each CDR3 protein gets one entry after TCRdb re-called the PCR reads with MiXCR. The sample records 280,000 or so distinct CDR3 sequences, about 9.9% being singletons. Here the sequenced sample was peripheral blood, taken 180 days after TCRalphabeta/CD19-depleted stem cell transplant. These receptors all stem from a male patient aged 2-9 years who had a stem cell transplant for chronic granulomatous disease, so the T cells may come from the graft donor.

The genes are TRBV4-1 and TRBJ1-4, with D possibly TRBD1 on 5 matching bases. The CDR3 spans 17 residues. The germline V gene encodes CDR1 MGHRA and CDR2 YSYEKL. The V end was cut by 3 bases, the J end by 3 bases, with 17 bases between. CDR3 amino acids: CASSQRGVQRSNEKLFF. As DNA, the CDR3 is TGCGCCAGCAGCCAGCGAGGGGTCCAACGGTCTAATGAAAAACTGTTTTTT.

This clonotype was seen at least ten times. The chain links TRBV5-1 to TRBJ2-1; D may correspond to TRBD1 or TRBD2 (5 bases each). Germline assignment: CDR1 SGHRS and CDR2 YFSETQ. Trimming pared 4 bases from V and 9 bases from J, leaving 11 bases between. The CDR3 spans 12 residues. The CDR3 loop reads CASSPQDFEQFF. The CDR3 DNA follows: TGCGCCAGCAGCCCACAGGACTTTGAGCAGTTCTTC.

In this sample, this clonotype turned up many times. CDR3 DNA sequence: TGTGCCAGCAGCTTAGGGTGGTTCGGGGACCTCGAAAAACTGTTTTTT. Translation: CASSLGWFGDLEKLFF. The V and J genes are TRBV7-2 and TRBJ1-4; maybe TRBD1 (5 bases). This CDR3 spans 16 amino acids. In germline, CDR1 is SGHTA, CDR2 FQGNSA. The V and J ends lost 1 base and 8 bases respectively, with 17 bases between them.

In its sample, this clonotype was seen many times. The chain uses TRBV7-2 and TRBJ2-5, with unresolved D. CDR1 is SGHTA, CDR2 FQGNSA, per germline. Between the trimmed V and J ends, which lost 3 bases and 7 bases, there was a span of 9 bases. The CDR3 consists of 12 residues. The CDR3 DNA sequence: TGTGCCAGCAGCTTGTGGAAAGGGACCCAGTACTTC. It yields the protein CASSLWKGTQYF.

This clonotype was recorded at least ten times. This chain uses TRBV20-1 with TRBJ2-2; D might be TRBD2 (5 bases). V was shortened by 6 bases and J by 5 bases, with 16 bases between the two germline ends. CDR3 size: 14 residues. Germline V gives CDR1 DFQATT, CDR2 SNEGSKA (reference sequence). The DNA for the CDR3 is TGCAGTGCCCCATGGCAGGAGGTAACCGGGGAGCTGTTTTTT. It translates to CSAPWQEVTGELFF.

This clonotype showed up many times. V gene TRBV5-8 combines with J gene TRBJ2-2, with TRBD1 as a possible D gene (6 bases). Germline CDR1 and CDR2: SGHTS and YDEGEE. CDR3 length: 17 residues. The V and J ends lost 2 bases and 0 bases respectively, with 14 bases between them. CDR3 amino acids: CASSFLRGKTNTGELFF. Written as DNA, the CDR3 is TGTGCCAGCAGCTTTCTCAGGGGAAAAACGAACACCGGGGAGCTGTTTTTT. The whole variable domain, remainder taken from reference TRBV5-8 and TRBJ2-2, is EAGVTQSPTHLIKTRGQQATLRCSPISGHTSVYWYQQALGLGLQFLLWYDEGEERNRGNFPPRFSGRQFPNYSSELNVNALELEDSALYLCASSFLRGKTNTGELFFGEGSRLTVL.

This clonotype was counted at least ten times. The chain combines TRBV5-8 with TRBJ2-7; D is unresolved. CDR1 and CDR2 (germline): SGHTS, YDEGEE. CDR3 length equals 14 residues. Trimming took off 4 bases at V and 0 bases at J, with 11 bases between the two ends. The CDR3 nucleotides read TGTGCCAGCAGCAAAAGGACGGGCTCCTACGAGCAGTACTTC. Protein sequence: CASSKRTGSYEQYF. Filled out from reference TRBV5-8 and TRBJ2-7, the complete variable domain reads EAGVTQSPTHLIKTRGQQATLRCSPISGHTSVYWYQQALGLGLQFLLWYDEGEERNRGNFPPRFSGRQFPNYSSELNVNALELEDSALYLCASSKRTGSYEQYFGPGTRLTVT.

This clonotype was counted at least ten times. V and J are TRBV6-5 and TRBJ2-7; possibly TRBD1 for D (6 bases). The CDR3 is made up of 15 amino acids. The V gene lost 2 bases and the J gene lost 7 bases, with 18 bases spanning the gap. The germline V gene has CDR1 MNHEY and CDR2 SVGAGI. CDR3 residues: CASSYTGQTPLEQYF. In DNA form, the CDR3 reads TGTGCCAGCAGTTACACCGGACAGACCCCCCTGGAGCAGTACTTC.

The chain uses TRBV12-3 or TRBV12-4 and TRBJ2-7, with 7 bases that match TRBD1. CDR3 length: 12 amino acids. The junction had 0 bases not matched to a gene; V was cut back by 4 bases and J by 3 bases. This chain's CDR3 is CASSWTGYEQYF. CDR3 in DNA: TGTGCCAGCAGTTGGACAGGCTACGAGCAGTACTTC.

The chain recombines TRBV7-2 with TRBJ2-5; 13 bases agree with TRBD2. The V segment lost 5 bases and the J segment 7 bases; nucleotides outside the gene matches: 4. Germline lookup yields CDR1 SGHTA and CDR2 FQGNSA. The CDR3 sequence is 14 residues long. In DNA form, the CDR3 reads TGTGCCAGCAGCCAGGGACTAGCGGGATGGACCCAGTACTTC. Amino acid sequence: CASSQGLAGWTQYF.

This clonotype was seen repeatedly, ten times or more. The J gene is TRBJ1-2, the V gene TRBV7-3; tentative D call: TRBD1 (5 bases). This CDR3 has 13 amino acids. The V end lost 5 bases, the J end lost 4 bases, and 11 bases lay between the germline ends. Looked up from germline, CDR1 is SGHTA and CDR2 is FQGTGA. The CDR3 loop is CASSPGSGYGYTF. The CDR3 DNA reads as TGTGCCAGCAGCCCAGGGTCGGGCTATGGCTACACCTTC.